The rows below give T cell receptor beta chains drawn from one sample of a study of blood T cell repertoires in COVID-19. The method was immunoSEQ multiplex PCR; TCRdb's version includes in-frame clones alone and lacks a portion of them. The sample has about 110,000 clones; around four fifths are singletons. Material: peripheral blood. These TCRs come from a woman in her seventies with acute or convalescent COVID-19. Both conserved end residues are part of each CDR3. The order of the fields is J gene, V gene, clone size, D gene, CDR3 protein, CDR3 DNA. The D gene is left open where the match is weak. Size is omitted from some rows. Given values are once, few, many or a class for expanded clones.

TRBJ2-5,TRBV5-4,few,NA,CASSWRGEETQYF,TGTGCCAGCAGCTGGAGAGGTGAAGAGACCCAGTACTTC
TRBJ2-7,TRBV5-1,NA,TRBD1,CASSPGQGLSYEQYF,TGCGCCAGCAGCCCCGGACAGGGCCTCTCCTACGAGCAGTACTTC
TRBJ2-1,TRBV11-2,NA,TRBD2,CASSLISAGVVGEQFF,TGTGCCAGCAGCTTAATTTCAGCGGGAGTTGTGGGTGAGCAGTTCTTC
TRBJ2-3,TRBV5-1,NA,TRBD2,CASSLVTSESTDTQYF,TGCGCCAGCAGCTTGGTGACTAGCGAATCCACAGATACGCAGTATTTT
TRBJ2-1,TRBV6-5,NA,TRBD2,CASEGLAGVPGEQFF,TGTGCCAGCGAGGGACTAGCGGGGGTCCCGGGTGAGCAGTTCTTC
TRBJ2-5,TRBV2,once,NA,CASRARSETQYF,TGTGCCAGCAGGGCTAGGAGTGAGACCCAGTACTTC
TRBJ2-5,TRBV10-3,NA,TRBD2,CAISGSQRETPQYF,TGTGCCATCAGTGGATCCCAGCGGGAGACCCCCCAGTACTTC
TRBJ1-6,TRBV5-4,few,TRBD1,CASSLDREGNSPLHF,TGTGCCAGCAGCCTGGACAGGGAAGGAAATTCACCCCTCCACTTT
TRBJ2-7,TRBV7-9,many,TRBD2,CASSPQSGRSYEQYF,TGTGCCAGCAGCCCCCAAAGCGGGAGATCCTACGAGCAGTACTTC
TRBJ1-6,TRBV6-5,NA,NA,CASTPGREGVSPLHF,TGTGCCAGCACCCCCGGTAGGGAAGGGGTGTCACCCCTCCACTTT
TRBJ2-2,TRBV15,NA,NA,CATSREGGNTGELFF,TGTGCCACCAGCAGAGAAGGGGGGAACACCGGGGAGCTGTTTTTT
TRBJ2-3,TRBV19,NA,TRBD2,CASSPREAGYTDTQYF,TGTGCCAGTAGTCCCCGGGAAGCGGGGTACACAGATACGCAGTATTTT
TRBJ2-1,TRBV3-1/TRBV3-2,NA,TRBD2,CASSHLAGAYNEQFF,TGTGCCAGCAGCCATCTAGCGGGGGCTTACAATGAGCAGTTCTTC
TRBJ2-7,TRBV29-1,NA,NA,CSVEGTVDTSVYEQYF,TGCAGCGTTGAAGGAACAGTGGACACGTCGGTTTACGAGCAGTACTTC
TRBJ2-1,TRBV11-2,NA,NA,CASSLFPSHNEQFF,TGTGCCAGCAGCTTATTCCCCTCTCACAATGAGCAGTTCTTC
TRBJ1-1,TRBV5-1,NA,NA,CASSPQRTDTEAFF,TGCGCCAGCAGCCCGCAACGCACGGACACTGAAGCTTTCTTT
TRBJ2-5,TRBV28,NA,NA,CASSLGGQETQYF,TGTGCCAGCAGTTTAGGCGGTCAAGAGACCCAGTACTTC
TRBJ1-2,TRBV29-1,NA,NA,CSVGGGTYGYTF,TGCAGCGTTGGGGGGGGCACCTATGGCTACACCTTC
TRBJ2-7,TRBV12-3/TRBV12-4,NA,NA,CASSLTISGEQYF,TGTGCCAGCAGTCTGACGATTTCGGGGGAGCAGTACTTC
TRBJ2-2,TRBV24-1,NA,TRBD1,CATSDPGQANTGELFF,TGTGCCACCAGTGACCCGGGACAGGCGAACACCGGGGAGCTGTTTTTT
TRBJ1-4,TRBV28,once,NA,CASSFSRGEKLFF,TGTGCCAGCAGTTTCTCCAGGGGCGAAAAACTGTTTTTT
TRBJ1-2,TRBV30,NA,NA,CAWSRGREEIYGYTF,TGTGCCTGGAGTAGGGGCAGGGAGGAAATCTATGGCTACACCTTC
TRBJ1-1,TRBV15,NA,NA,CATSRDLAGGGTEAFF,TGTGCCACCAGCAGAGATCTGGCGGGCGGGGGCACTGAAGCTTTCTTT
TRBJ2-2,TRBV19,NA,TRBD1,CASSGTGAGELFF,TGTGCCAGTAGTGGGACAGGGGCCGGGGAGCTGTTTTTT
TRBJ1-6,TRBV2,NA,NA,CASGGELNSPLHF,TGTGCCAGCGGCGGGGAGTTAAATTCACCCCTCCACTTT
TRBJ2-5,TRBV18,NA,NA,CASSPGQSETQYF,TGTGCCAGCTCACCAGGACAGTCGGAGACCCAGTACTTC
TRBJ1-1,TRBV11-3,NA,NA,CASSLGPQGTEAFF,TGTGCCAGCAGCCTCGGGCCCCAGGGCACTGAAGCTTTCTTT
TRBJ2-5,TRBV7-2,NA,TRBD1,CASSLGGQDGETQYF,TGTGCCAGCAGCTTAGGGGGACAGGACGGAGAGACCCAGTACTTC
TRBJ2-5,TRBV5-1,NA,NA,CASSLVESQETQYF,TGCGCCAGCAGCTTGGTAGAGTCGCAAGAGACCCAGTACTTC
TRBJ2-1,TRBV5-1,NA,NA,CATGDSNSYNEQFF,TGCGCCACCGGAGACAGCAACTCCTACAATGAGCAGTTCTTC
TRBJ1-6,TRBV30,NA,NA,CAWSVGRGDSPLHF,TGTGCCTGGAGTGTAGGACGGGGTGATTCACCCCTCCACTTT
TRBJ2-7,TRBV15,few,NA,CATSRDPQGYEQYF,TGTGCCACCAGCAGAGACCCACAGGGCTACGAGCAGTACTTC
TRBJ2-7,TRBV9,NA,NA,CASSVGSGGGVLYEQYF,TGTGCCAGCAGCGTAGGTTCAGGTGGAGGGGTCTTGTACGAGCAGTACTTC
TRBJ2-5,TRBV19,NA,NA,CASSQGGTQYF,TGTGCCAGTAGTCAAGGAGGGACCCAGTACTTC
TRBJ2-5,TRBV3-1/TRBV3-2,NA,TRBD2,CASSHPGGKETQYF,TGTGCCAGCAGCCATCCGGGAGGGAAAGAGACCCAGTACTTC
TRBJ2-1,TRBV6-5,NA,TRBD2,CASRTSDNNEQFF,TGTGCCAGCAGGACTAGCGATAACAATGAGCAGTTCTTC